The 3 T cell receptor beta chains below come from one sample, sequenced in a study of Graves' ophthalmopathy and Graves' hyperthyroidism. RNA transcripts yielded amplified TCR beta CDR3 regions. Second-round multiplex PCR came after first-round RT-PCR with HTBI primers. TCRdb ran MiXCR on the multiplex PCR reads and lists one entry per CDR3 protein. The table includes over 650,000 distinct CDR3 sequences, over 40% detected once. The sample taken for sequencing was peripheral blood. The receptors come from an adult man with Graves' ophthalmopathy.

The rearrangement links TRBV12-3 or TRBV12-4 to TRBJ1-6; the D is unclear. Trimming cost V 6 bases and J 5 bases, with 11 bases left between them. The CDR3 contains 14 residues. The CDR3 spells CASRWERHNSPLHF. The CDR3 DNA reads TGTGCCAGCAGATGGGAAAGACATAATTCACCCCTCCACTTT.

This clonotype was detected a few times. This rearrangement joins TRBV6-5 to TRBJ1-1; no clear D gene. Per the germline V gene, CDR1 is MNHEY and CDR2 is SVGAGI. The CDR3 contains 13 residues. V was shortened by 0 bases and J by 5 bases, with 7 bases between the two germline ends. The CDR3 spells CASSYSIKTEAFF. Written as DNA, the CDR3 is TGTGCCAGCAGTTACTCGATCAAAACTGAAGCTTTCTTT.

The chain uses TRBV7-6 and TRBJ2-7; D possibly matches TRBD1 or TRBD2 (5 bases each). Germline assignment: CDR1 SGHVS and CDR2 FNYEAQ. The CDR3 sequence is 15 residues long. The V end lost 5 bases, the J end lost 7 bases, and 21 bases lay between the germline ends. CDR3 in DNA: TGTGCCAGCAGCCCCGTAGGGGACGGAAATAGTGAGCAGTACTTC. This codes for CASSPVGDGNSEQYF.